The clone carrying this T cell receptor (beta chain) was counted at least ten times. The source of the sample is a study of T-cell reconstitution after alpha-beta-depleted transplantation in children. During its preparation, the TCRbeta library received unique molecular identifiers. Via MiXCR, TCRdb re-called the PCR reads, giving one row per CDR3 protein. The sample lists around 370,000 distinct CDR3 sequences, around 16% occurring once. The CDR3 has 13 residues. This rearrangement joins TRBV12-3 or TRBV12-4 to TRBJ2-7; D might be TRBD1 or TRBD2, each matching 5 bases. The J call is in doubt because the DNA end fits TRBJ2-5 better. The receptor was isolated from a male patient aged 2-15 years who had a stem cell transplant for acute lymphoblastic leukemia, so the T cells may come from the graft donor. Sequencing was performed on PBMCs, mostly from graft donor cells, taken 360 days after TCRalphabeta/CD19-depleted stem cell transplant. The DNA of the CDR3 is TGTGCCAGCAGTTTCGGGACCATCACGACCCAGTACTTC. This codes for CASSFGTITTQYF.